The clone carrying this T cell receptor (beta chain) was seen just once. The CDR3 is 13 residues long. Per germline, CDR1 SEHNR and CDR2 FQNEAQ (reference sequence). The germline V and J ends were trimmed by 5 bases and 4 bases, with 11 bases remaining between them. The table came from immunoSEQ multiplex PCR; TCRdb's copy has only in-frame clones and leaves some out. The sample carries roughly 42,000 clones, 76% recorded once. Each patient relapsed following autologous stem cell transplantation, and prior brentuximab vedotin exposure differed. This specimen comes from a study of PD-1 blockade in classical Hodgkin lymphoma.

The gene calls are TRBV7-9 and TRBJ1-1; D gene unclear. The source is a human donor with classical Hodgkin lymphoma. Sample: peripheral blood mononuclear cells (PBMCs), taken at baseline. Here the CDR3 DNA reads TGTGCCAGCAGCCCCGTCTTAGTCACTGAAGCTTTCTTT. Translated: CASSPVLVTEAFF.